This TCR beta chain was sequenced for a study of blood T cell repertoires in COVID-19. As handled by the study authors: Amplifying reference gene primers gave estimates of nucleated cell counts. Sequencing was performed with immunoSEQ multiplex PCR; in TCRdb, only in-frame clones are kept and a portion is missing. V and J calls and clone size are as listed in that table; D and trimming were resolved from the DNA. The table records some 240,000 clones, about 90% of them present only once. With 5 bases removed from V and 4 bases from J, the gap between germline ends came to 14 bases. The CDR3 sequence is 14 residues long. Germline V CDR1 and CDR2: MNHNY, SVGAGI (reference sequence). Patients at the Seattle site were enrolled during active infection and followed longitudinally.

The TCR comes from a woman between 70 and 85 years old with COVID-19, enrolled during active disease. The sample taken for sequencing was peripheral blood. The chain has TRBV6-6 and TRBJ2-5, with D perhaps matching TRBD2 (5 bases). The CDR3 loop reads CASSPRTAVETQYF. In DNA form, the CDR3 reads TGTGCCAGCAGTCCCCGAACAGCGGTAGAGACCCAGTACTTC.